The T cell receptor (beta chain) described here comes from a study of blood T cell repertoires in COVID-19. The CDR3 sequence is 15 residues long. Looked up from germline, CDR1 is MNHEY and CDR2 is SVGAGI. V trimming: 4 bases; J trimming: 6 bases; junction bases outside the gene matches: 11. The assay was immunoSEQ multiplex PCR, and TCRdb's table has in-frame clones only and misses some. Here the sample spans a few hundred thousand clones, around 93% being singletons. Participant reports of clinical history set cohort assignment. The receptor was derived from a human donor in a cohort exposed to, infected with or recovered from COVID-19 (not recorded which). The donor label of this sample is uncertain. Specimen: PBMCs or T cells enriched from blood (not recorded which). J is TRBJ1-2 and V is TRBV6-5; 7 bases line up with TRBD1. The CDR3 DNA is TGTGCCAGCAGTTCCCTTACAGTACAGGGGAATGGCTACACCTTC. The encoded protein is CASSSLTVQGNGYTF.